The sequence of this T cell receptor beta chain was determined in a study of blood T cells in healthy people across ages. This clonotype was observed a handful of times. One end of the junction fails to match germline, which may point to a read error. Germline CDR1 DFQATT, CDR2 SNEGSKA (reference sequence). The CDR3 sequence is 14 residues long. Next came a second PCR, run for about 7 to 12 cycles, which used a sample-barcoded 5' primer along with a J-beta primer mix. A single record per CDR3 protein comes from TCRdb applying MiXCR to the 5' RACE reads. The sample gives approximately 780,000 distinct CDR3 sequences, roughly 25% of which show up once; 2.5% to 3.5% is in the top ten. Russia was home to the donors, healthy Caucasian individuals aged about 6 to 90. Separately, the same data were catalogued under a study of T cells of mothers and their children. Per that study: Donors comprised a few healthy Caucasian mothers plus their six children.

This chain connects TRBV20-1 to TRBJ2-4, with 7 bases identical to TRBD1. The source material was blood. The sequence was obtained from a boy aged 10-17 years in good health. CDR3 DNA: TGCAGTGCGCAGACAGGGTCCGGCAAAAACATTCAGCACTTC. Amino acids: CSAQTGSGKNIQHF.